The next 25 T cell receptor beta chains were all read from a single sample in a study of T cell repertoires in cytomegalovirus infection. In TCRdb, the reads were re-called with MiXCR into one record per CDR3 protein. The sample lists fewer than 900,000 distinct CDR3 sequences, almost 30% occurring once. No cognate antigen is known for these TCRs. Sequencing used cultured CD8+ T cells from PBMCs, obtained from culture after CMV antigen stimulation. The receptors come from a human donor in good health (CMV status not recorded). Some clones in this sample may be carry-over from other donors' samples.

The V call is TRBV10-1, the J call TRBJ1-1, with a tentative D call TRBD1 (5 bases). The V and J ends lost 4 bases and 5 bases respectively, with 17 bases between them. This CDR3 is 15 amino acids long. Germline CDR1 reads WNHNN; CDR2 reads SYGVQD (reference sequence). In DNA form, the CDR3 reads TGCGCCAGCAGTGCTCCGTGGGGGAGGGGAACTGAAGCTTTCTTT. It encodes CASSAPWGRGTEAFF.

A few counts support this clonotype. For the CDR3, the DNA is TGCGCCAGCAGCCTCGGAGGGCAGTTGGGCAATCAGCCCCAGCATTTT. Translating gives CASSLGGQLGNQPQHF. J is TRBJ1-5 and V is TRBV4-1; no definite D call. Trimming pared 4 bases from V and 2 bases from J, leaving 15 bases between. Germline values: CDR1 MGHRA, CDR2 YSYEKL. The CDR3 extends over 16 amino acids.

The CDR3 spells CASSALGARWGETQYF. As DNA, the CDR3 is TGTGCCAGCAGCGCCCTGGGGGCCAGGTGGGGGGAGACCCAGTACTTC. The chain couples TRBV9 to TRBJ2-5; D might be TRBD1 (6 bases). Germline V gene sequence: CDR1 SGDLS, CDR2 YYNGEE. With 3 bases removed from V and 5 bases from J, the gap between germline ends came to 20 bases. The CDR3 runs 16 residues.

The CDR3, as DNA: TGTGCCAGCAGGGCTAAAGCCGCGACTAATGAAAAACTGTTTTTT. Translation: CASRAKAATNEKLFF. J is TRBJ1-4 and V is TRBV12-3 or TRBV12-4; D not resolved. The CDR3 consists of 15 residues. The ends were cut back, 6 bases at V and 2 bases at J, with 13 bases in the middle.

This chain connects TRBV19 to TRBJ2-3, with 11 bases fitting TRBD2. CDR1 is LNHDA, CDR2 SQIVND, per germline (reference sequence). The V segment lost 6 bases and the J segment 1 base; nucleotides outside the gene matches: 6. The CDR3 spans 16 residues. The CDR3 DNA reads as TGTGCCAGTAGCCCGACGGGACTAGCGGGCACAGATACGCAGTATTTT. Its protein is CASSPTGLAGTDTQYF.

V and J are TRBV28 and TRBJ2-3; weak D call: TRBD1 (5 bases). V lost 6 bases and J lost 2, with 12 bases in between. CDR3 length: 14 amino acids. Germline V gives CDR1 MDHEN, CDR2 SYDVKM. In DNA form, the CDR3 reads TGTGCCAGCAGGGGGCCGACACCCACAGATACGCAGTATTTT. It specifies CASRGPTPTDTQYF. The whole variable domain, filled in from reference TRBV28 and TRBJ2-3, reads DVKVTQSSRYLVKRTGEKVFLECVQDMDHENMFWYRQDPGLGLRLIYFSYDVKMKEKGDIPEGYSVSREKKERFSLILESASTNQTSMYLCASRGPTPTDTQYFGPGTRLTVL.

This clonotype is a singleton in its sample. The gene calls are TRBV6-1 and TRBJ2-7; D ambiguous. Germline lookup yields CDR1 MNHNS and CDR2 SASEGT. The CDR3 length is 16 residues. V shed 0 bases and J shed 3 bases, with 15 bases lying between them. CDR3 in DNA: TGTGCCAGCAGTGAAGCTAGCCAGTCTATTCGCTACGAGCAGTACGTC. This codes for CASSEASQSIRYEQYV.

This clonotype appeared a few times. V is TRBV12-3 or TRBV12-4 and J is TRBJ1-1; D may be TRBD1 (5 bases). This CDR3 has 16 residues. The V end lost 2 bases, the J end lost 3 bases, and 16 bases lay between the germline ends. The CDR3 reads CASSLTVAGGDTEAFF. Here the CDR3 DNA reads TGTGCCAGCAGTTTAACCGTAGCTGGAGGGGACACTGAAGCTTTCTTT.

This clonotype was observed a handful of times. The chain uses TRBV10-3 and TRBJ1-1; 12 nucleotides agree with TRBD1. Germline loops: CDR1 ENHRY, CDR2 SYGVKD. The CDR3 has 17 residues. Trimming at V came to 5 bases and at J to 0 bases, leaving 7 bases not matched to a gene. CDR3 sequence reads: CAISSRDRGLMNTEAFF. The DNA of the CDR3 is TGTGCCATCAGTTCCCGGGACAGGGGGCTCATGAACACTGAAGCTTTCTTT.

The genes are TRBV12-3 or TRBV12-4 and TRBJ2-1; the D is unclear. The CDR3 contains 15 residues. V lost 5 bases, J lost 4 bases, and 15 bases lay in between. The CDR3 here is CASSPSDHFYNEQFF. CDR3 nucleotides: TGTGCCAGCAGTCCATCAGACCACTTTTACAATGAGCAGTTCTTC.

The gene calls are TRBV25-1 and TRBJ1-1; TRBD1 might be the D (5 bases). The CDR3 length is 14 residues. Deletions cut 3 bases from V and 6 bases from J, with 14 bases between. CDR1 is MGHDK, CDR2 SYGVNS, per germline. The CDR3 protein is CASSDPRGYAEAFF. Here the CDR3 DNA reads TGTGCCAGCAGTGACCCTAGGGGTTACGCTGAAGCTTTCTTT.

The gene calls are TRBV11-3 and TRBJ2-6; a possible D gene is TRBD2 (5 bases). CDR3 length equals 18 residues. V was shortened by 5 bases and J by 3 bases, with 20 bases between the two germline ends. Germline CDR1 is SGHNT and CDR2 is YENEEA. CDR3 sequence: CASSERAAGPFGANVLTF. CDR3 sequence (DNA): TGTGCCAGCAGCGAGAGGGCAGCCGGCCCTTTTGGGGCCAACGTCCTGACTTTC. Filled out from reference TRBV11-3 and TRBJ2-6, the complete variable domain reads EAGVVQSPRYKIIEKKQPVAFWCNPISGHNTLYWYLQNLGQGPELLIRYENEEAVDDSQLPKDRFSAERLKGVDSTLKIQPAELGDSAVYLCASSERAAGPFGANVLTFGAGSRLTVL.

This clonotype was detected once. The rearrangement links TRBV9 to TRBJ2-1; TRBD1 or TRBD2 may be the D gene (5 bases each). CDR1 and CDR2 from the germline V gene are SGDLS and YYNGEE. The CDR3 consists of 15 residues. V dropped 3 bases and J dropped 7 bases, with 17 bases sitting between them. The CDR3 here is CASSAPGPLRNEQFF. Written as DNA, the CDR3 is TGTGCCAGCAGCGCACCGGGACCCCTTAGGAATGAGCAGTTCTTC.

This clonotype was observed at least ten times. V gene TRBV6-2 or TRBV6-3 combines with J gene TRBJ2-1, with D uncertain. V lost 2 bases and J lost 4, with 6 bases in between. Germline V gives CDR1 MNHEY, CDR2 SVGEGT. The CDR3 extends over 13 amino acids. CDR3 residues: CASSYVSYNEQFF. The CDR3 coding sequence is TGTGCCAGCAGTTACGTCTCTTACAATGAGCAGTTCTTC.

V usage is TRBV18 and J usage is TRBJ1-1, with unresolved D. Germline V gene data show CDR1 as KGHSH and CDR2 as LQKENI. The CDR3 is 14 residues long. Between the trimmed V and J ends, which lost 3 bases and 1 base, there was a span of 9 bases. The CDR3 here is CASSPQDGNTEAFF. DNA for the CDR3: TGTGCCAGCTCACCTCAGGACGGGAACACTGAAGCTTTCTTT.

Remarks on this clonotype: This clone may be a read error of a much larger clone one base away. This chain joins TRBV7-2 and TRBJ2-1; a possible D gene is TRBD2 (5 bases). The closer fit of TRBJ2-7 to the DNA end suggests the J call may be wrong. The germline CDR1 and CDR2 sequences are SGHTA and FQGNSA. This CDR3 is built from 18 residues. The DNA for the CDR3 is TGTGCCAGCAGCTTAGTTTTTAGCGAGGATGGATCCTACAATGAGCAGTACTTC. It translates to CASSLVFSEDGSYNEQYF.

Only a few counts were recorded for this clonotype. The chain combines TRBV7-3 with TRBJ2-3; D is undetermined. Trimming left V 4 bases short and J 6 bases short, with 14 bases between. Germline-derived CDR1 and CDR2 are SGHTA and FQGTGA. The CDR3 covers 14 residues. Written as DNA, the CDR3 is TGTGCCAGCAGCTCCGAAAGCCGTCCGGATACGCAGTATTTT. Translating gives CASSSESRPDTQYF.

The V gene is TRBV7-9, the J gene TRBJ2-1; 10 nucleotides agree with TRBD2. V was clipped by 5 bases and J by 2 bases; unmatched bases: 3. The V gene's germline CDR1 is SEHNR and CDR2 FQNEAQ (reference sequence). The CDR3 is 15 amino acids. The CDR3 region is CASSPTSGPYNEQFF. The DNA for the CDR3 is TGTGCCAGCAGCCCGACTAGCGGGCCCTACAATGAGCAGTTCTTC.

The chain uses TRBV10-3 and TRBJ1-5; unclear D gene. V lost 3 bases and J 4 bases, leaving 10 bases between the germline ends. Germline V gene data show CDR1 as ENHRY and CDR2 as SYGVKD. The CDR3 is 14 residues long. The DNA of the CDR3 is TGTGCCATCAGTGACCTGGACGAGAATCAGCCCCAGCATTTT. This gives the protein CAISDLDENQPQHF.

This clonotype occurred a few times. The chain links TRBV10-3 to TRBJ2-7, with TRBD1 matching 10 bases. The germline V gene encodes CDR1 ENHRY and CDR2 SYGVKD. V was clipped by 2 bases and J by 3 bases; unmatched bases: 7. The CDR3 is 16 residues long. CDR3 protein: CAISEARRTGGYEQYF. The CDR3 DNA is TGTGCCATCAGTGAGGCCCGGCGGACAGGGGGCTACGAGCAGTACTTC.

This chain connects TRBV5-7 to TRBJ2-4; D might be TRBD1 (5 bases). TRBV5-7 is recorded as an ORF, its role being uncertain. CDR3 length: 13 amino acids. The V and J ends lost 3 bases and 3 bases respectively, with 7 bases between them. DNA for the CDR3: TGTGCCAGCAGCTCAGGGTTCAAAAACATTCAGTACTTC. It codes for CASSSGFKNIQYF.

This clonotype appeared many times. The chain carries TRBV25-1 and TRBJ1-5; 7 bases map to TRBD1. This CDR3 is built from 13 residues. The ends lost 7 bases at V and 5 bases at J; junction bases unmatched: 5. Germline CDR1 and CDR2: MGHDK and SYGVNS. The CDR3 protein is CASNDREDQPQHF. CDR3 coding DNA: TGTGCCAGCAACGACAGGGAGGATCAGCCCCAGCATTTT.

The chain uses TRBV28 and TRBJ1-2, with 8 bases fitting TRBD1. The V segment lost 2 bases and the J segment 6 bases; nucleotides outside the gene matches: 14. There are 17 residues in the CDR3. Germline loops: CDR1 MDHEN, CDR2 SYDVKM. The CDR3, as DNA: TGTGCCAGCAGTTTAGAGCAAGGCAGGGGGCGTAGACATGGCTACACCTTC. Amino acid sequence: CASSLEQGRGRRHGYTF.

This chain uses TRBV11-2 with TRBJ2-7; D is perhaps TRBD2 (6 bases). Trimming shortened V by 2 bases and J by 4 bases, and 15 bases separated the two germline ends. The CDR3 spans 15 residues. Germline V lookup: CDR1 SGHAT, CDR2 FQNNGV. CDR3 region: CASSLWRDTTYEQYF. The CDR3 nucleotides read TGTGCCAGCAGCTTATGGAGGGATACAACTTACGAGCAGTACTTC.

The chain carries TRBV20-1 and TRBJ2-6, with D unclear. Deletions cut 3 bases from V and 3 bases from J, with 6 bases between. Germline lookup yields CDR1 DFQATT and CDR2 SNEGSKA (reference sequence). This CDR3 comprises 13 residues. The CDR3 spells CSARGFGANVLTF. In DNA, the CDR3 is TGCAGTGCTAGGGGTTTTGGGGCCAACGTCCTGACTTTC.